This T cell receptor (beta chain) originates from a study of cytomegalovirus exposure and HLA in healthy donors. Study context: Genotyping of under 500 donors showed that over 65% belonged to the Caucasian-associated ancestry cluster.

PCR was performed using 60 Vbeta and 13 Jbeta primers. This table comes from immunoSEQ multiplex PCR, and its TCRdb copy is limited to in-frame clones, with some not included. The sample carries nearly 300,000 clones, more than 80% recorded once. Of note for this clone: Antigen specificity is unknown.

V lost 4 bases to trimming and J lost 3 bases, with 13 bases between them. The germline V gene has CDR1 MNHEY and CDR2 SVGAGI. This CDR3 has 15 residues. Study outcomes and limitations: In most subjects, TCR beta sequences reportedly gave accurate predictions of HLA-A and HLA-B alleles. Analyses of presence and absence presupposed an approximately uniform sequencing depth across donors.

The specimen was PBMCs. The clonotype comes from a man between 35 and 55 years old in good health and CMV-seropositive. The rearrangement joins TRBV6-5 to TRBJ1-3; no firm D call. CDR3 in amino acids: CASSCARGGGNTIYF. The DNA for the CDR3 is TGTGCCAGCAGTTGCGCCCGGGGTGGTGGAAACACCATATATTTT.